Following are 7 T cell receptor beta chains from one sample sequenced in a study of CD8 T cells in Susac syndrome. The RNA input was roughly 0.45 to 1 ug, and it was reverse transcribed with random hexamers. TCRdb redid the calling of the immunoSEQ multiplex PCR reads with MiXCR, one entry per CDR3 protein. The table has around 190,000 distinct CDR3 sequences, 95% seen once. The material sequenced was CD8+ T cells from PBMCs. The source of these receptors is a human donor with multiple sclerosis.

J is TRBJ1-2 and V is TRBV29-1, with D uncertain. This CDR3 region has 13 residues. The V gene lost 2 bases and the J gene lost 4 bases, with 11 bases spanning the gap. Per the germline V gene, CDR1 is SQVTM and CDR2 is ANQGSEA. The CDR3 loop is CSVEPAGPYGYTF. For the CDR3, the DNA is TGCAGCGTTGAACCGGCAGGCCCCTATGGCTACACCTTC.

The J gene is TRBJ2-1, the V gene TRBV15, with TRBD2 matching 9 bases. This CDR3 region has 15 residues. Germline assignment: CDR1 LNHNV and CDR2 YYDKDF (reference sequence). The CDR3 spells CATAREGHRSNEQFF. For the CDR3, the DNA is TGTGCTACCGCGCGGGAGGGCCACCGGAGCAATGAGCAGTTCTTC.

V gene TRBV12-3 or TRBV12-4 combines with J gene TRBJ2-1, with 9 bases matching TRBD2. The CDR3 loop spans 14 amino acids. Unmatched junction bases numbered 10, after V lost 7 bases and J lost 9 bases. CDR3 in DNA: TGTGCCAGCAACTCGGGACTAGCTGTCCGTGAGCAGTTCTTC. Its protein product is CASNSGLAVREQFF.

This CDR3 reads CSGGDTNTGELFF. The DNA of the CDR3 is TGCAGCGGGGGGGACACGAACACCGGGGAGCTGTTTTTT. This chain uses TRBV29-1 with TRBJ2-2, with D perhaps being TRBD1 or TRBD2 (6 bases each). Germline lookup yields CDR1 SQVTM and CDR2 ANQGSEA. This CDR3 is 13 amino acids long. Trimming cost V 7 bases and J 0 bases, with 9 bases left between them.

The V gene is TRBV11-2, the J gene TRBJ2-5, with D perhaps TRBD1 (6 bases). This CDR3 has 16 amino acids. Germline V CDR1 and CDR2: SGHAT, FQNNGV. V lost 4 bases and J 1 base, leaving 16 bases between the germline ends. CDR3 coding DNA: TGTGCCAGCAGCTACGCCACACAGGGCCCCCAAGAGACCCAGTACTTC. Translated: CASSYATQGPQETQYF.

This clonotype was detected once. This chain links TRBV25-1 with TRBJ2-5, with unresolved D. The germline V gene has CDR1 MGHDK and CDR2 SYGVNS. Trimming left V 8 bases short and J 5 bases short, with 12 bases between. The CDR3 has 12 residues. CDR3 bases: TGTGCCAGCGGCGTAGGGTTGGAGACCCAGTACTTC. Its protein product is CASGVGLETQYF.

The chain is built from TRBV29-1 and TRBJ2-3, with D maybe TRBD2 (6 bases). Trimming pared 6 bases from V and 14 bases from J, leaving 21 bases between. CDR1 is SQVTM, CDR2 ANQGSEA, per germline. This CDR3 is built from 12 residues. CDR3: CSVIVAGRALYF. In DNA form, the CDR3 reads TGCAGCGTAATCGTGGCCGGGAGAGCCCTGTATTTT.